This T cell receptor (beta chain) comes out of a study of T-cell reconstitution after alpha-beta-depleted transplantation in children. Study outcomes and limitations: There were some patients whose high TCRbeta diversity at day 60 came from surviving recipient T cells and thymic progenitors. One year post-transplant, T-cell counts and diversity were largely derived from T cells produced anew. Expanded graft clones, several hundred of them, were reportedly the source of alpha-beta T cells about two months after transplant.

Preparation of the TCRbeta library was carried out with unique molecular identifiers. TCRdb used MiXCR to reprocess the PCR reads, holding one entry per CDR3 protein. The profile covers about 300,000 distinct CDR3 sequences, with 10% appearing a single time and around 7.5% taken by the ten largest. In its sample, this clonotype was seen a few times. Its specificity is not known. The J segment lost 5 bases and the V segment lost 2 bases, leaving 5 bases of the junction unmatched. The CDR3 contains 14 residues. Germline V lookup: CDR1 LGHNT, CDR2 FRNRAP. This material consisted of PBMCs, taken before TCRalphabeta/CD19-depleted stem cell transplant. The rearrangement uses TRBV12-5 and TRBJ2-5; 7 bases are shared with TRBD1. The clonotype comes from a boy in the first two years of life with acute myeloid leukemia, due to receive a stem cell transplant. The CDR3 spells CASGLLQGRETQYF. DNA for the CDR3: TGTGCTAGTGGTTTGTTACAGGGGCGGGAGACCCAGTACTTC.